These T cell receptor beta chains were read from a single sample in a study of T cells in Graves' hyperthyroidism and ophthalmopathy. In TCRdb, the multiplex PCR reads were re-called with MiXCR into one record per CDR3 protein. The table has around 240,000 distinct CDR3 sequences, roughly 17% seen once; the top ten hold around 28%. Sequenced material: blood. These receptor sequences come from a woman younger than 35 with Graves' ophthalmopathy. Both conserved end residues are part of each CDR3. D genes are given only for firm matches. Only some rows state a clone size, as once, few, many or a class for expanded clones.

v_call	j_call	d_call	clone_size	cdr3_nt	cdr3_aa
TRBV27	TRBJ1-5	.	many	TGTGCCAGCACCGTCAAATGGAATCAGCCCCAGCATTTT	CASTVKWNQPQHF
TRBV20-1	TRBJ2-7	.	many	TGCAGTGCTAGAGATTCGGGAGACGGGAGTGGATACTACGAGCAGTACTTC	CSARDSGDGSGYYEQYF
TRBV30	TRBJ1-1	.	many	TGTGCCTGGAGTGTACGGGCAGCAATTGAAGCTTTCTTT	CAWSVRAAIEAFF
TRBV5-8	TRBJ1-2	TRBD1	many	TGTGCCAGCAGCGCCGGGACAGGAGACGGCTACACCTTC	CASSAGTGDGYTF
TRBV28	TRBJ2-7	.	many	TGTGCCAGCAGTTTTGAGGGGGGCCCCTACGAGCAGTACTTC	CASSFEGGPYEQYF
TRBV11-2	TRBJ2-3	.	few	TGTGCCAGCAGCTTGGACCAAACTAACACAGATACGCAGTATTTT	CASSLDQTNTDTQYF
TRBV6-1	TRBJ1-1	TRBD1	.	TGTGCCAGCAAGGACAGGGTCGCGTTCAACACTGAAGCTTTCTTT	CASKDRVAFNTEAFF
TRBV28	TRBJ1-2	.	many	TGTGCCAGCAGTTGGGGCCGAGATATCTATGGCTACACCTTC	CASSWGRDIYGYTF
TRBV7-2	TRBJ2-3	TRBD1	many	TGTGCCAGCAGCCCGCCAGGGGGTACAGATACGCAGTATTTT	CASSPPGGTDTQYF
TRBV4-3	TRBJ2-3	TRBD2	many	TGCGCCAGCAGCCAAGATCCAAGGCGGGAGCAGCCAGATACGCAGTATTTT	CASSQDPRREQPDTQYF
TRBV11-1	TRBJ2-7	TRBD1	many	TGTGCCAGCAGCCCCGACAGGGAAAACGAGCAGTACTTC	CASSPDRENEQYF
TRBV18	TRBJ2-7	TRBD1	.	TGTGCCAGCTCACCGCAACAGGGGAGCGAGCAGTACTTC	CASSPQQGSEQYF
TRBV12-3/TRBV12-4	TRBJ2-2	.	many	TGTGCCAGCAGATCCCGAGCGGGGCTGTTTTTT	CASRSRAGLFF
TRBV28	TRBJ1-5	.	many	TGTGCCAGCAGTCCCCAAATGGGGCCCCAGCATTTT	CASSPQMGPQHF
TRBV18	TRBJ2-1	.	many	TGTGCCAGCTCAACACTCCGGGTCGACTACAATGAGCAGTTCTTC	CASSTLRVDYNEQFF
TRBV25-1	TRBJ1-2	.	many	TGTGCCAGCAGTTATGCCTATGGCTACACCTTC	CASSYAYGYTF
TRBV28	TRBJ1-5	TRBD1	few	TGTGCCAGCAGTAAACAGGGGGCAGGGGGAAGTCGGCAGCCCCAGCATTTT	CASSKQGAGGSRQPQHF
TRBV12-3/TRBV12-4	TRBJ1-2	TRBD1	many	TGTGCCAGCAGCCGGGACAGGGGGCCCTATGGCTACACCTTC	CASSRDRGPYGYTF
TRBV5-4	TRBJ2-1	TRBD2	few	TGTGCCAGCAGCTTCATGGGACTAACCTACAATGAGCAGTTCTTC	CASSFMGLTYNEQFF
TRBV6-1	TRBJ2-3	.	many	TGTGCCAGCAGTCAGGGTAGCACAGATACGCAGTATTTT	CASSQGSTDTQYF
TRBV6-2/TRBV6-3	TRBJ2-3	TRBD1	many	TGTGCCAGCAGGGATCCAGGGGGCCGCACAGATACGCAGTATTTT	CASRDPGGRTDTQYF
TRBV11-2	TRBJ2-3	TRBD2	.	TGCGCCAGCAGACCCCCGGGACTAGCGGCAGATACGCAGTATTTT	CASRPPGLAADTQYF
TRBV7-6	TRBJ2-6	.	many	TGTGCCAGCAGCTTAGGGACAGATCCCTCTGGGGCCAACGTCCTGACTTTC	CASSLGTDPSGANVLTF
TRBV5-5	TRBJ1-5	TRBD1	many	TGTGCCAGCAGCTTGGGGGCAGGGGGGCAGCCCCAGCATTTT	CASSLGAGGQPQHF
TRBV9	TRBJ2-5	.	.	TGTGCCAGCAGCGTAGAGGCGGGACGGGAGACCCAGTACTTC	CASSVEAGRETQYF
TRBV18	TRBJ2-1	TRBD1	many	TGTGCCAGCTCAGACCGGGACAGGGGATACAATGAGCAGTTCTTC	CASSDRDRGYNEQFF
TRBV20-1	TRBJ1-4	TRBD1	few	TGCAGTGCTAGAGTAATTCTGCGGGACAGGGATGAAAAACTGTTTTTT	CSARVILRDRDEKLFF